This TCR beta chain was captured in a study of long-term antiretroviral therapy in people with HIV. General study points: Collection spanned 2004 to 2017; ART regimens may be less effective than current ones.

Investigators performed immunoSEQ version v3.0 at survey level. TCRdb keeps only in-frame clones here, not all; method: immunoSEQ multiplex PCR. This sample has 15,000 to 20,000 clones, with 90% to 95% found just once. Each HIV-infected participant was given treatment in the United States. Samples held about 0.95-11 million cryopreserved PBMC before DNA extraction. The J segment lost 5 bases and the V segment lost 0 bases, leaving 4 bases of the junction unmatched. The CDR3 contains 14 residues. In germline, CDR1 is SGHDT, CDR2 YYEEEE. Details on this clone: What it binds is not known.

The chain combines TRBV5-6 with TRBJ2-5; TRBD2 agrees at 7 bases. The sequencing here drew on unsorted PBMCs, taken 0.3 years after starting antiretroviral therapy. This receptor was identified in a man aged 55 to 70 with HIV. CDR3 nucleotide sequence: TGTGCCAGCAGCTTGGGCGGGAGATCCGAGACCCAGTACTTC. This codes for CASSLGGRSETQYF. Combining the CDR3 with reference TRBV5-6 and TRBJ2-5 gives the whole variable domain DAGVTQSPTHLIKTRGQQVTLRCSPKSGHDTVSWYQQALGQGPQFIFQYYEEEERQRGNFPDRFSGHQFPNYSSELNVNALLLGDSALYLCASSLGGRSETQYFGPGTRLLVL.